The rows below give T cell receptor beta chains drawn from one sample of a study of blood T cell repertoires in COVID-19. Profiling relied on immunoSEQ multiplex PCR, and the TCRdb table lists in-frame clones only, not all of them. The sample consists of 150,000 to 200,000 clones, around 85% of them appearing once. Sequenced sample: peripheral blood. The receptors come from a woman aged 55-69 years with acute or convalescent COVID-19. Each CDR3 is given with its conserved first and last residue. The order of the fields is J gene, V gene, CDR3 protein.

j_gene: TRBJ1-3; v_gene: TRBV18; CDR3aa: CANSPRQGAGNTIYF
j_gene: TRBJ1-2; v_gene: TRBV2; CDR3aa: CASSEGQFYGYTF
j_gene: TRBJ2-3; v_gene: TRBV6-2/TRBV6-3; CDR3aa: CASSPRIAAGGPGDTQYF
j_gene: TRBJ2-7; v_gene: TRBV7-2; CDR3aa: CASSFSGLSYYEQYF
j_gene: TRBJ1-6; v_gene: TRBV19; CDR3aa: CASSLPGSPLHF
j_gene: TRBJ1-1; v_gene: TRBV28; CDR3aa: CASSLPGQGYAFF
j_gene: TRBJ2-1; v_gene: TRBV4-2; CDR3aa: CASSLEEASYNEQFF
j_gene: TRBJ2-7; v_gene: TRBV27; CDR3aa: CASSYLTGREYEQYF
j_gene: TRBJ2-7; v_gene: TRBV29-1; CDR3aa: CSVEEENSYEQYF
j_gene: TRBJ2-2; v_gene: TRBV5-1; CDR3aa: CASSYLAGAMGPGELFF
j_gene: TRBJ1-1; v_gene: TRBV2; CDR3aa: CASSEGQGSNTEAFF
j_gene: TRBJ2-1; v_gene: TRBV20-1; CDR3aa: CSASGGPEQFF
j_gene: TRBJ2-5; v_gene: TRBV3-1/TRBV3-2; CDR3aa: CASSQGRGSGNQETQYF
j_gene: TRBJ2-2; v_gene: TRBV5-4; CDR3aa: CASSLGKLLNTGELFF
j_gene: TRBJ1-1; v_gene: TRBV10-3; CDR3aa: CAISEAGADTEAFF
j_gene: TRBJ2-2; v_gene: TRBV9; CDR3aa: CASSVAGGPNTGELFF
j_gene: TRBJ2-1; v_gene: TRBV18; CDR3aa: CASSTSGNYNEQFF
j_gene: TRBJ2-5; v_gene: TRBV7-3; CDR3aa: CASSPGRGLVETQYF
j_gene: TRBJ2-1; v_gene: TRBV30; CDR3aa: CAWSSPRDRGFNEQFF
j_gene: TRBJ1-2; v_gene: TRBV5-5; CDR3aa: CASSLDLFYGYTF
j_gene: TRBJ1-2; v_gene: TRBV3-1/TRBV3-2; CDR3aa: CASSQDPTVGYGYTF
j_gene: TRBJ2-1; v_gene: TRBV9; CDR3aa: CASSVGLAGVSDNEQFF
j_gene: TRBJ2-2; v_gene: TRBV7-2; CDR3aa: CASSSRLANGELFF